This entry lists 8 T cell receptor beta chains sequenced from one sample in a study of T cells in Graves' hyperthyroidism and ophthalmopathy. Amplification of TCR beta CDR3 regions used RNA as the template. Carried out on the TCR CDR3, a first-round RT-PCR used the HTBI primer set. From the multiplex PCR reads, TCRdb called clonotypes with MiXCR, one entry per CDR3 protein. The sample records 100,000 to 130,000 distinct CDR3 sequences, approximately 15% being singletons. Material for sequencing was blood. These receptors were collected from a woman between 50 and 59 years old with Graves' hyperthyroidism.

This clonotype has just a few counts. V and J are TRBV29-1 and TRBJ1-5; TRBD1 agrees at 7 bases. Germline CDR1 SQVTM, CDR2 ANQGSEA. CDR3 size: 13 residues. V was pared by 7 bases and J by 4 bases, with 7 bases of the junction left unmatched. CDR3 protein: CSAREGANQPQHF. In DNA, the CDR3 is TGCAGCGCCCGAGAGGGGGCTAATCAGCCCCAGCATTTT.

In this sample, this clonotype turned up many times. V usage is TRBV19 and J usage is TRBJ2-2; 7 bases match TRBD1. The V gene's germline CDR1 is LNHDA and CDR2 SQIVND (reference sequence). V shed 5 bases, J shed 4 bases, and the junction held 10 bases outside the gene matches. The CDR3 consists of 16 residues. The CDR3 DNA sequence: TGTGCCAGTAGTCCCCCGGGACAGACTTCCACCGGGGAGCTGTTTTTT. Encoded protein: CASSPPGQTSTGELFF.

The V and J genes are TRBV20-1 and TRBJ1-1; no reliable D call. The V gene's germline CDR1 is DFQATT and CDR2 SNEGSKA (reference sequence). This CDR3 has 13 residues. Trimming removed 5 bases from V and 4 bases from J, with 14 bases in between. The CDR3 spells CSAPSQSTTEAFF. DNA of the CDR3: TGCAGTGCTCCATCACAGAGTACCACTGAAGCTTTCTTT.

This clonotype was seen a handful of times. This chain connects TRBV15 to TRBJ2-7; 12 positions match TRBD1. V trimming: 2 bases; J trimming: 7 bases; junction bases outside the gene matches: 6. This CDR3 is built from 15 residues. Germline V gene data show CDR1 as LNHNV and CDR2 as YYDKDF (reference sequence). This CDR3 is CATSRTRDRGQEQYV. The CDR3 DNA reads as TGTGCCACCAGCAGAACCCGGGACAGGGGGCAGGAGCAGTACGTC.

Many counts were recorded for this clonotype. V usage is TRBV20-1 and J usage is TRBJ1-4; D gene uncertain. V was cut by 0 bases and J by 6 bases, with 17 bases left in between. This CDR3 has 16 residues. CDR1 and CDR2 from the germline V gene are DFQATT and SNEGSKA (reference sequence). For the CDR3, the DNA is TGCAGTGCTAGAGACCTAAGGCGAGGGCGGGATGAAAAACTGTTTTTT. This gives the protein CSARDLRRGRDEKLFF.

This clonotype was counted many times. The gene calls are TRBV6-1 and TRBJ2-1; 7 positions match TRBD1. Germline V lookup: CDR1 MNHNS, CDR2 SASEGT. The CDR3 sequence is 14 residues long. After removal of 3 bases from V and 9 bases from J, the junction contained 8 bases not matched to a gene. The CDR3 loop reads CASSEGDRAGEQFF. CDR3 in DNA: TGTGCCAGCAGTGAGGGTGACAGGGCGGGTGAGCAGTTCTTC.

This clonotype was counted many times. This rearrangement joins TRBV28 to TRBJ2-1; D is undetermined. CDR3 length: 17 amino acids. The V gene lost 3 bases and the J gene lost 6 bases, with 21 bases spanning the gap. The V gene's germline CDR1 is MDHEN and CDR2 SYDVKM. Here the CDR3 DNA reads TGTGCCAGCAGTTTTAGTGGGTATTCTGTACCAGTCAATGAGCAGTTCTTC. This codes for CASSFSGYSVPVNEQFF.

The table lists this clonotype with many counts. V is TRBV7-9 and J is TRBJ2-7; TRBD2 might be the D (5 bases). The CDR3 contains 15 residues. Germline V gene data show CDR1 as SEHNR and CDR2 as FQNEAQ (reference sequence). The V end was cut by 0 bases, the J end by 5 bases, with 14 bases between. CDR3 loop: CASSLAPPGINEQYF. In DNA form, the CDR3 reads TGTGCCAGCAGCTTAGCCCCCCCGGGGATAAACGAGCAGTACTTC.